This T cell receptor beta chain was recovered during a study of T cell responses to AZD1222 COVID-19 vaccine. Study observations and caveats: Along spike, vaccine-associated CD4 TCRs were found throughout, with dominance at 160-218 and 743-854. There were repertoire samples only from the period after the peak T cell response. Recipients of two AZD1222 doses showed rising Spike-specific TCR breadth and depth.

CDR3 length: 12 residues. Trimming took 6 bases from V and 6 from J, leaving 9 bases between them. The germline V gene has CDR1 MNHNS and CDR2 SASEGT. Profiling relied on immunoSEQ multiplex PCR, and the TCRdb table lists in-frame clones only, not all of them. The sample lists more than 85,000 clones; approximately 90% were seen once. Remarks on this clone: The antigen is undetermined.

The gene calls are TRBV6-1 and TRBJ1-5; D may be TRBD1 (5 bases). The sequence was collected from an adult who received the AZD1222 COVID-19 vaccine. Source: peripheral blood, taken 28 days after the second AZD1222 dose. This CDR3 is CASRGEVQPQHF. CDR3 bases: TGTGCCAGCAGAGGGGAGGTTCAGCCCCAGCATTTT.